The 24 T cell receptor beta chains given below trace back to one sample, sequenced in a study of blood T cell repertoires in COVID-19. This table comes from immunoSEQ multiplex PCR, and its TCRdb copy is limited to in-frame clones, with some not included. This table has about 230,000 clones, roughly nine tenths appearing once. The sequencing input was PBMCs or T cells enriched from blood (not recorded which). The origin of the receptors is a woman aged 50 to 65 in a cohort exposed to, infected with or recovered from COVID-19 (not recorded which).

This sequence joins TRBV30 and TRBJ1-3; D ambiguous. Between the trimmed V and J ends, which lost 2 bases and 3 bases, there was a span of 5 bases. CDR3 length equals 12 residues. Germline V gene sequence: CDR1 GTSNPN, CDR2 SVGIG (reference sequence). CDR3 coding DNA: TGTGCCTGGAGTTCTATTGGAAACACCATATATTTT. Amino acids: CAWSSIGNTIYF.

The rearrangement joins TRBV5-6 to TRBJ2-1, with 10 bases fitting TRBD2. V dropped 0 bases and J dropped 4; count of bases not matched to a gene: 4. Germline loops: CDR1 SGHDT, CDR2 YYEEEE. The CDR3 has 16 residues. For the CDR3, the DNA is TGTGCCAGCAGCTTGGAACTAGCGGGGCTGTACAATGAGCAGTTCTTC. Protein: CASSLELAGLYNEQFF.

The rearrangement links TRBV11-2 to TRBJ2-7; 9 bases are shared with TRBD1. V shed 5 bases and J 4 bases; nucleotides not matched to a gene: 3. The CDR3 consists of 13 residues. Germline CDR1 SGHAT, CDR2 FQNNGV. This CDR3 reads CASSPGQGYEQYF. CDR3 DNA sequence: TGTGCCAGCAGCCCAGGACAGGGGTACGAGCAGTACTTC. Combining the CDR3 with reference TRBV11-2 and TRBJ2-7 gives the whole variable domain EAGVAQSPRYKIIEKRQSVAFWCNPISGHATLYWYQQILGQGPKLLIQFQNNGVVDDSQLPKDRFSAERLKGVDSTLKIQPAKLEDSAVYLCASSPGQGYEQYFGPGTRLTVT.

The genes are TRBV2 and TRBJ1-5, with 10 bases that match TRBD1. V gave up 6 bases and J gave up 5 bases; unmatched junction bases: 1. The length of the CDR3 is 13 residues. The germline CDR1 and CDR2 sequences are SNHLY and FYNNEI. The CDR3 spells CASSGTGDQPQHF. CDR3 DNA sequence: TGTGCCAGCAGCGGGACAGGGGATCAGCCCCAGCATTTT.

The chain combines TRBV30 with TRBJ1-6, with no clear D. The CDR3 has 14 amino acids. Germline V CDR1 and CDR2: GTSNPN, SVGIG (reference sequence). Trimming removed 4 bases from V and 4 bases from J, with 11 bases in between. CDR3 region: CAWNRQVYNSPLHF. The CDR3 DNA reads as TGTGCCTGGAATAGGCAGGTTTATAATTCACCCCTCCACTTT.

J is TRBJ1-2 and V is TRBV14, with a possible D match to TRBD1 (6 bases). The CDR3 totals 14 residues. The germline gives CDR1 SGHDN, CDR2 FVKESK. V lost 0 bases, J lost 7 bases, and 12 bases lay in between. The CDR3 nucleotides read TGTGCCAGCAGCCAAGATCTAGGCAGGGGTGGCTACACCTTC. Its protein product is CASSQDLGRGGYTF.

The chain employs TRBV5-1 and TRBJ1-2; D possibly corresponds to TRBD1 (5 bases). The CDR3 is 15 amino acids. V lost 5 bases, J lost 3 bases, and 17 bases lay in between. The germline CDR1 and CDR2 sequences are SGHRS and YFSETQ. The CDR3 region has the DNA TGCGCCAGCAGGCCGCCGGGGGGAATCGACTATGGCTACACCTTC. This sequence encodes CASRPPGGIDYGYTF. The whole variable domain, remainder taken from reference TRBV5-1 and TRBJ1-2, is KAGVTQTPRYLIKTRGQQVTLSCSPISGHRSVSWYQQTPGQGLQFLFEYFSETQRNKGNFPGRFSGRQFSNSRSEMNVSTLELGDSALYLCASRPPGGIDYGYTFGSGTRLTVV.

The chain couples TRBV19 to TRBJ1-2, with D possibly being TRBD1 (5 bases). The CDR3 has 16 amino acids. V lost 6 bases and J 4 bases, leaving 21 bases between the germline ends. Germline CDR1 is LNHDA and CDR2 is SQIVND (reference sequence). The CDR3 sequence: CASSELGVGDRYGYTF. CDR3 bases: TGTGCCAGTAGCGAATTAGGGGTAGGCGACCGCTATGGCTACACCTTC.

The chain recombines TRBV9 with TRBJ2-1; 14 bases line up with TRBD2. Losses at the gene ends were 0 bases for V and 9 bases for J; bases not matched to a gene: 2. This CDR3 is built from 15 residues. Germline V lookup: CDR1 SGDLS, CDR2 YYNGEE. CDR3 DNA: TGTGCCAGCAGCGTAGGGACTAGCGGGGGGATTGAGCAGTTCTTC. Protein: CASSVGTSGGIEQFF.

Here the CDR3 reads CASSPWQGAGYGYTF. The DNA of the CDR3 is TGTGCCAGCTCACCGTGGCAGGGGGCAGGCTATGGCTACACCTTC. The rearrangement links TRBV18 to TRBJ1-2, with TRBD1 matching 8 bases. The CDR3 contains 15 residues. V lost 3 bases, J lost 4 bases, and 7 bases stayed unmatched. The germline CDR1 and CDR2 sequences are KGHSH and LQKENI.

A remark on this clone: An end of the junction differs from the germline gene, which may be a read error. In DNA form, the CDR3 reads TGTGCTAGCAGCCCCGGGCGGTTGGGGAGGCGGGATCAGCCCCAGCATTTT. It is translated as CASSPGRLGRRDQPQHF. This chain links TRBV7-7 with TRBJ1-5, with no clear D. CDR3 size: 17 residues. CDR1 SSHAT and CDR2 FNYEAQ come from the germline V gene (reference sequence).

This clone has a handful of counts. The chain has TRBV5-1 and TRBJ1-2, with 8 bases lining up with TRBD1. The CDR3 loop spans 17 amino acids. From germline, CDR1 is SGHRS and CDR2 YFSETQ. Trimming removed 0 bases from V and 8 bases from J; junction bases left unmatched: 15. CDR3 sequence reads: CASSLGSRGLEVLGYTF. The CDR3 region has the DNA TGCGCCAGCAGCTTGGGCTCCAGGGGGCTCGAAGTGCTGGGCTACACCTTC.

CDR3 bases: TGTGCCAGCAGCCAAGGGCCAGGGTCGGAGGCTTTCTTT. Amino acids: CASSQGPGSEAFF. This chain connects TRBV14 to TRBJ1-1, with a tentative D call TRBD1 (5 bases). CDR1 is SGHDN and CDR2 is FVKESK in the germline V gene. Trimming removed 1 base at V and 11 bases at J, with 14 bases between. The CDR3 has 13 residues.

This rearrangement joins TRBV4-3 to TRBJ1-3; TRBD1 might be the D (5 bases). The CDR3 length is 15 residues. V lost 1 base to trimming and J lost 4 bases, with 11 bases between them. Germline CDR1 is LGHNA and CDR2 is YSLEER. The CDR3 nucleotides read TGCGCCAGCAGCCAAGGTGGGGCAACCGGAAACACCATATATTTT. This codes for CASSQGGATGNTIYF.

The rearrangement joins TRBV19 to TRBJ2-1; TRBD2 is a possible D gene (6 bases). Germline CDR1 LNHDA, CDR2 SQIVND (reference sequence). The CDR3 extends over 16 amino acids. The V and J ends lost 8 bases and 0 bases respectively, with 17 bases between them. CDR3 residues: CASLPLAGSSYNEQFF. The CDR3 nucleotides read TGTGCCAGTCTGCCTCTGGCGGGGAGCTCCTACAATGAGCAGTTCTTC.

V gene TRBV7-3 combines with J gene TRBJ2-7; TRBD1 is a possible D gene (5 bases). Germline V gives CDR1 SGHTA, CDR2 FQGTGA. Deletions cut 0 bases from V and 5 bases from J, with 11 bases between. This CDR3 is 14 amino acids long. The CDR3 nucleotides read TGTGCCAGCAGCTTAACTGGGCGCAGGGACGAGCAGTACTTC. Translation gives CASSLTGRRDEQYF.

J is TRBJ2-7 and V is TRBV19, with D maybe TRBD1 (7 bases). This CDR3 is built from 14 residues. Deletions cut 5 bases from V and 4 bases from J, with 15 bases between. Germline CDR1 reads LNHDA; CDR2 reads SQIVND (reference sequence). The CDR3 spells CASSGGTASYEQYF. CDR3 in DNA: TGTGCCAGTAGTGGGGGGACAGCAAGTTACGAGCAGTACTTC.

The chain couples TRBV24-1 to TRBJ2-5; 10 nucleotides align to TRBD1. The germline CDR1 and CDR2 sequences are KGHDR and SFDVKD. V was pared by 7 bases and J by 3 bases, with 1 base of the junction left unmatched. The CDR3 has 13 amino acids. CDR3 region: CATRGTGEETQYF. The DNA of the CDR3 is TGTGCCACCAGGGGGACAGGGGAAGAGACCCAGTACTTC.

This clone appeared a single time. The V call is TRBV27, the J call TRBJ1-3; 8 bases are shared with TRBD1. The CDR3 has 17 residues. Germline loops: CDR1 MNHEY, CDR2 SMNVEV (reference sequence). V dropped 5 bases and J dropped 0; count of bases not matched to a gene: 9. CDR3 protein: CASSPPDRARSGNTIYF. As DNA, the CDR3 is TGTGCCAGCAGTCCCCCGGACAGGGCCCGCTCTGGAAACACCATATATTTT.

In DNA, the CDR3 is TGTGCCAGCAGTGAAGGACCCGGGACAGGGGCCCCTGGTGGCACCATATATTTT. Translating it yields CASSEGPGTGAPGGTIYF. The J gene is TRBJ1-3, the V gene TRBV6-1, with TRBD1 matching 10 bases. J lost 9 bases, V lost 1 base, and 15 bases had no gene match. This CDR3 comprises 18 residues. Germline-derived CDR1 and CDR2 are MNHNS and SASEGT.

The V gene is TRBV4-3, the J gene TRBJ2-7, with D maybe TRBD1 (5 bases). V was trimmed by 4 bases and J by 1 base, leaving 14 bases between them. Germline CDR1 reads LGHNA; CDR2 reads YSLEER. CDR3 length: 15 amino acids. The CDR3 sequence is CASSLTGTRSYEQYF. CDR3 DNA sequence: TGCGCCAGCAGCCTAACAGGAACCAGATCCTACGAGCAGTACTTC.

DNA of the CDR3: TGTGCCAGCTCACCAATTAATCCTACTAGCGGGGGGTACAACAATGAGCAGTTCTTC. This sequence encodes CASSPINPTSGGYNNEQFF. This chain joins TRBV18 and TRBJ2-1; 12 bases match TRBD2. Germline-derived CDR1 and CDR2 are KGHSH and LQKENI. CDR3 length: 19 amino acids. V trimming: 2 bases; J trimming: 5 bases; junction bases outside the gene matches: 13.

The chain uses TRBV30 and TRBJ2-1; TRBD2 matches 9 bases. V gave up 8 bases and J gave up 4 bases; unmatched junction bases: 0. The CDR3 contains 11 residues. Germline values: CDR1 GTSNPN, CDR2 SVGIG (reference sequence). The CDR3: CAAGGYNEQFF. The CDR3 DNA reads as TGTGCCGCGGGGGGGTACAATGAGCAGTTCTTC.

The rearrangement links TRBV3-1 (or the pseudogene TRBV3-2) to TRBJ2-2; 11 nucleotides agree with TRBD2. CDR1 LGHDT and CDR2 YNNKEL come from the germline V gene (reference sequence). V shed 1 base, J shed 6 bases, and the junction held 16 bases outside the gene matches. The CDR3 is 20 amino acids. The CDR3, as DNA: TGTGCCAGCAGCCAAGGCTCCCTAGCGGGGGGCTCCGGTTCGCCCGGGGAGCTGTTTTTT. Its protein product is CASSQGSLAGGSGSPGELFF.